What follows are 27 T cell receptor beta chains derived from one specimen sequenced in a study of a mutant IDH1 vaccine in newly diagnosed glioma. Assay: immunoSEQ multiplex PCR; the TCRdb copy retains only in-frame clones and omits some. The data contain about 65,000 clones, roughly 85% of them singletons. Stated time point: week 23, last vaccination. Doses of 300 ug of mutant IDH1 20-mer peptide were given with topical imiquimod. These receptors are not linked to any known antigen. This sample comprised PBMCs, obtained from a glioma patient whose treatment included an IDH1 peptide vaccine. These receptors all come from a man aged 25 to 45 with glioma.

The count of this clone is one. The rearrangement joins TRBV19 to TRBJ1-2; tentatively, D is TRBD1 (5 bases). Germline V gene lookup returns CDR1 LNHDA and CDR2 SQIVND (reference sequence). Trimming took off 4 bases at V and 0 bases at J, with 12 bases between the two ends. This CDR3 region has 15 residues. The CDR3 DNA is TGTGCCAGTAGTAGGGGGTCTCGGACTAACTATGGCTACACCTTC. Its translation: CASSRGSRTNYGYTF.

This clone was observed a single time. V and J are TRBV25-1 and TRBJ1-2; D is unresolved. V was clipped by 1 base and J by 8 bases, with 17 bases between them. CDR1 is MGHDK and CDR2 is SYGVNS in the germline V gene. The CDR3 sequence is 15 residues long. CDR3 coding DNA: TGTGCCAGCAGTGAATTACCCGAGGGCCAGGAGGGCTACACCTTC. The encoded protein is CASSELPEGQEGYTF.

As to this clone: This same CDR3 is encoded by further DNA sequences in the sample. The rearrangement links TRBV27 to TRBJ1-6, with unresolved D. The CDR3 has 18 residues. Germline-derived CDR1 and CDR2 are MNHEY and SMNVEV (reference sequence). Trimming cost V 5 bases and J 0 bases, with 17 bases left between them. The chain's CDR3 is CASSPTLILSSYNSPLHF. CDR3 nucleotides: TGTGCCAGCAGTCCGACCTTAATCCTGAGCTCCTATAATTCACCCCTCCACTTT.

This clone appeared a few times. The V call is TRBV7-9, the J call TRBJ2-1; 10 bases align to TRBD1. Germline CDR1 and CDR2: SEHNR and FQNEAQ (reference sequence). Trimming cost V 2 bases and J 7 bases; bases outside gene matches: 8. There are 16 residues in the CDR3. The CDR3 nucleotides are TGTGCCAGCAGCTTAACGACAGGGGGCGCCTGGAATGAGCAGTTCTTC. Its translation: CASSLTTGGAWNEQFF.

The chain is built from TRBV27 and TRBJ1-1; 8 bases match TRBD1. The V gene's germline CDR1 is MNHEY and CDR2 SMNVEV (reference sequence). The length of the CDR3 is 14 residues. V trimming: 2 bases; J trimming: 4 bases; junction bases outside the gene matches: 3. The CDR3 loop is CASSLNRGFTEAFF. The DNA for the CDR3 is TGTGCCAGCAGTTTAAACAGGGGGTTCACTGAAGCTTTCTTT.

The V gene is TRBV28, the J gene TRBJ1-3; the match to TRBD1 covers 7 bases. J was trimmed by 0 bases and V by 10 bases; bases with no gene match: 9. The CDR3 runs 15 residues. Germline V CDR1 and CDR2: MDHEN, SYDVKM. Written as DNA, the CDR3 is TGTGCCAACCAAGACAGGGCTATCTCTGGAAACACCATATATTTT. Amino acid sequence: CANQDRAISGNTIYF.

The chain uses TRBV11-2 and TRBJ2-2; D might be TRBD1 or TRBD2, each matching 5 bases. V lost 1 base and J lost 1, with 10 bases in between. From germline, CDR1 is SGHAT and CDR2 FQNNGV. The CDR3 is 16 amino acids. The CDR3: CASSLARGGNTGELFF. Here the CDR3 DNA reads TGTGCCAGCAGCTTAGCGAGGGGCGGGAACACCGGGGAGCTGTTTTTT.

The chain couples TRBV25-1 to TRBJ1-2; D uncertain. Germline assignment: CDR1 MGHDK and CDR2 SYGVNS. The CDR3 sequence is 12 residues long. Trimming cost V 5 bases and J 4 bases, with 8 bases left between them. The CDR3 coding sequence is TGTGCCAGCAGTTTAGGGTTCTATGGCTACACCTTC. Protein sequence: CASSLGFYGYTF.

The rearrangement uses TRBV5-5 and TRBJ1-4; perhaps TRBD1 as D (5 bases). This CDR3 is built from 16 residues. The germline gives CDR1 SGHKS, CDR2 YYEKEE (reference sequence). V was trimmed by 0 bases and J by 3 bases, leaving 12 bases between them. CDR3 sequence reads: CASSLGQGEANEKLFF. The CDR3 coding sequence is TGTGCCAGCAGCTTGGGGCAGGGAGAAGCTAATGAAAAACTGTTTTTT.

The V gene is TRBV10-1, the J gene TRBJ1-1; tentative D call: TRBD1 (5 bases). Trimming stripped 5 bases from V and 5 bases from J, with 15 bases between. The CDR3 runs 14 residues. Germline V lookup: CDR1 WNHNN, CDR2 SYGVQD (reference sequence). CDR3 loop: CASSHRPSGTEAFF. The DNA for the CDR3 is TGCGCCAGCAGTCACAGGCCCTCCGGGACTGAAGCTTTCTTT.

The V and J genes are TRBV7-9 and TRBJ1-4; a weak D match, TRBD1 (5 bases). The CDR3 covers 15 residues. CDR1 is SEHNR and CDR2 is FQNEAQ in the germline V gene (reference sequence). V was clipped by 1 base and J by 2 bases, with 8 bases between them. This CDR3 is CASSLDGGTNEKLFF. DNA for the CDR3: TGTGCCAGCAGCTTAGACGGGGGGACTAATGAAAAACTGTTTTTT.

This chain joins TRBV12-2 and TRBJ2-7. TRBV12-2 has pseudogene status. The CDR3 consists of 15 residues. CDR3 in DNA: TGTGCAAGTCGCTTCGCCGATGACCACCCCTACGAGCAGTACTTC. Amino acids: CASRFADDHPYEQYF.

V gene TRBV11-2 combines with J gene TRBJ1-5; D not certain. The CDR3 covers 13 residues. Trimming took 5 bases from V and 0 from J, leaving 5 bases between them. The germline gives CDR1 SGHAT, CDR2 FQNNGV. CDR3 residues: CASSDLSNQPQHF. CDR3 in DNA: TGTGCCAGCAGCGACCTTAGCAATCAGCCCCAGCATTTT.

This CDR3 reads CASSYTPRAGGYGYTF. Here the CDR3 DNA reads TGTGCCAGCAGTTACACACCCCGCGCAGGGGGCTATGGCTACACCTTC. This chain links TRBV6-5 with TRBJ1-2, with 7 bases aligning to TRBD1. Trimming at V came to 2 bases and at J to 4 bases, leaving 10 bases not matched to a gene. The CDR3 loop spans 16 amino acids. The V gene's germline CDR1 is MNHEY and CDR2 SVGAGI.

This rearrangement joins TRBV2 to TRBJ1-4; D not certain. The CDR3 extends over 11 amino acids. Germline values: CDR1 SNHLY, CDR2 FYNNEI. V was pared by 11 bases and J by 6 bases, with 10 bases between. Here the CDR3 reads CAWRVYEKLFF. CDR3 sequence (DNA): TGTGCCTGGAGAGTTTATGAAAAACTGTTTTTT. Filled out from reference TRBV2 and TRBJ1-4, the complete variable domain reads EPEVTQTPSHQVTQMGQEVILRCVPISNHLYFYWYRQILGQKVEFLVSFYNNEISEKSEIFDDQFSVERPDGSNFTLKIRSTKLEDSAMYFCAWRVYEKLFFGSGTQLSVL.

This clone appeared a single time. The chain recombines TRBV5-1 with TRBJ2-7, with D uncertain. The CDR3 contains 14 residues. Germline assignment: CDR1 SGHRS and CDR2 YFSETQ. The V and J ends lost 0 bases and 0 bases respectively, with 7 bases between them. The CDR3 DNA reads TGCGCCAGCAGCTTGGGCAGGACCTCCTACGAGCAGTACTTC. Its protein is CASSLGRTSYEQYF.

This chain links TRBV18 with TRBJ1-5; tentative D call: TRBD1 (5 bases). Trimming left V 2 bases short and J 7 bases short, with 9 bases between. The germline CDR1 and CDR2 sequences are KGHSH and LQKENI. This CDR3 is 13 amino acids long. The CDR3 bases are TGTGCCAGCTCACCAGGGGGGAGACAGCCCCAGCATTTT. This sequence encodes CASSPGGRQPQHF. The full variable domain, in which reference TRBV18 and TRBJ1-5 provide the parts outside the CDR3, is NAGVMQNPRHLVRRRGQEARLRCSPMKGHSHVYWYRQLPEEGLKFMVYLQKENIIDESGMPKERFSAEFPKEGPSILRIQQVVRGDSAAYFCASSPGGRQPQHFGDGTRLSIL.

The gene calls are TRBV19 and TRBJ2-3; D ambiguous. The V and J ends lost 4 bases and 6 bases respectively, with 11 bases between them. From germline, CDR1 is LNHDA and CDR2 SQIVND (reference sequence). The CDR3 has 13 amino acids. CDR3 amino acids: CASSKGRRDTQYF. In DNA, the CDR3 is TGTGCCAGTAGTAAAGGGCGCCGGGATACGCAGTATTTT.

CDR3 in DNA: TGCGCCAGCACGCTATTCCGGGACAGTGTGTACAATGAGCAGTTCTTC. Amino acids: CASTLFRDSVYNEQFF. The chain combines TRBV5-1 with TRBJ2-1; 7 nucleotides align to TRBD1. V trimming: 6 bases; J trimming: 4 bases; junction bases outside the gene matches: 13. Germline-derived CDR1 and CDR2 are SGHRS and YFSETQ. CDR3 length equals 16 residues.

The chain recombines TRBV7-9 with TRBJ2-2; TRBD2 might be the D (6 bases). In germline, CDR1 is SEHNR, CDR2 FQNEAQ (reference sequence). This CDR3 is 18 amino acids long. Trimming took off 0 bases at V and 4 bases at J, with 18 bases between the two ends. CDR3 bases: TGTGCCAGCAGCTTAGCTCTGGGCTCCGGAGCGGGCACCGGGGAGCTGTTTTTT. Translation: CASSLALGSGAGTGELFF.

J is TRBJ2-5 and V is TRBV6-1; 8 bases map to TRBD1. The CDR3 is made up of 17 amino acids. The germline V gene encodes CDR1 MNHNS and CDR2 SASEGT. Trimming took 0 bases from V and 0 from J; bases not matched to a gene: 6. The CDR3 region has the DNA TGTGCCAGCAGTGAAGCTCCAGGGACAGGCCACCAAGAGACCCAGTACTTC. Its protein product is CASSEAPGTGHQETQYF.

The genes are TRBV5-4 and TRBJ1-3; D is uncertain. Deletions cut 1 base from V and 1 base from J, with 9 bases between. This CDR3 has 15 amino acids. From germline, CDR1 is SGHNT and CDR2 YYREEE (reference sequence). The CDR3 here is CASSLFSTSGNTIYF. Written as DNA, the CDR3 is TGTGCCAGCAGCTTGTTCTCCACTTCTGGAAACACCATATATTTT.

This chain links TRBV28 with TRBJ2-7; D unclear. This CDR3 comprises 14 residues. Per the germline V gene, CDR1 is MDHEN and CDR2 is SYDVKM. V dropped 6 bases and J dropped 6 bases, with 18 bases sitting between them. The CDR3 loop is CASSSRNTWGEQYF. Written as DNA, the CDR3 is TGTGCCAGCAGCTCTCGGAACACCTGGGGCGAGCAGTACTTC. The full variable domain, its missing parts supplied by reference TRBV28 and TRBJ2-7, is DVKVTQSSRYLVKRTGEKVFLECVQDMDHENMFWYRQDPGLGLRLIYFSYDVKMKEKGDIPEGYSVSREKKERFSLILESASTNQTSMYLCASSSRNTWGEQYFGPGTRLTVT.

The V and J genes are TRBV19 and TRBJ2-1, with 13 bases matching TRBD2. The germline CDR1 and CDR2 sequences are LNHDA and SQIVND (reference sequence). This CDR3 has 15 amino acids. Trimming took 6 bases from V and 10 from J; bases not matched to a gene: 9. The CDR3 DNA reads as TGTGCCAGTAGGCTACTAGCGGGGGGGCCAGGGGAGCAGTTCTTC. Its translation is CASRLLAGGPGEQFF.

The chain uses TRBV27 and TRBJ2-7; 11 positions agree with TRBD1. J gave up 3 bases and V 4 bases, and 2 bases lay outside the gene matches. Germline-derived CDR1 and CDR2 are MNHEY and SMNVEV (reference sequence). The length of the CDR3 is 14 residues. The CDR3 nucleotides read TGTGCCAGCAGTTGGACAGGGGGCAACTACGAGCAGTACTTC. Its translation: CASSWTGGNYEQYF.

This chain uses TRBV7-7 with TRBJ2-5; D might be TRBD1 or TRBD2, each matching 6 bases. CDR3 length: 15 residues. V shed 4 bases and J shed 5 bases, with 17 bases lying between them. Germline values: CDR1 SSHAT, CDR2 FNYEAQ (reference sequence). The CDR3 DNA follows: TGTGCCAGCAGCTCAGGACGGGGGCCAAGGGAGACCCAGTACTTC. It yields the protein CASSSGRGPRETQYF.

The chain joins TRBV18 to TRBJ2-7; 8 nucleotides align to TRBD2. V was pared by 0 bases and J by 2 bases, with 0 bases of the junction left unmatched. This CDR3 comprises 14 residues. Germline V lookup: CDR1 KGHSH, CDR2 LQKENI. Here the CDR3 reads CASSPPGLAYEQYF. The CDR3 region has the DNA TGTGCCAGCTCACCACCGGGACTAGCCTACGAGCAGTACTTC.